These 8 T cell receptor beta chains originate from one sample sequenced in a study of tumor-infiltrating lymphocytes in oesophageal squamous cell carcinoma (dated by TCRdb to 2016 to 2017). Receptor amplification or capture employed PCR. The instrument given in TCRdb is Illumina HiSeq 2000. The public sequencing data were trimmed at Q25 with fastp and processed into clonotypes with MiXCR by TCRdb, which kept only in-frame beta chains. Identical CDR3 proteins give one entry, which carries the most common genes and DNA. For this sample there are over 20,000 distinct CDR3 sequences; 35% to 45% appear just once. The ten largest make up less than 45% of the sample. The specimen was esophageal tumor tissue. The source is a male donor with esophageal squamous cell carcinoma.

This clonotype was seen only a few times. This chain connects TRBV12-3 or TRBV12-4 to TRBJ2-6; tentatively, D is TRBD1 (6 bases). CDR3 length: 20 amino acids. Trimming took off 5 bases at V and 0 bases at J, with 23 bases between the two ends. The CDR3 loop is CASSIDPGQWFSSGANVLTF. Here the CDR3 DNA reads TGTGCCAGCAGTATCGATCCGGGACAATGGTTTAGCTCTGGGGCCAACGTCCTGACTTTC.

This clonotype was counted at least ten times. The chain is built from TRBV10-3 and TRBJ1-1; possible D gene TRBD1, 5 bases. Deletions cut 0 bases from V and 6 bases from J, with 11 bases between. The CDR3 contains 14 residues. CDR1 is ENHRY and CDR2 is SYGVKD in the germline V gene. In nucleotides, the CDR3 is TGTGCCATCAGTGAGTCTGGGGGGAGTCCTGAAGCTTTCTTT. Its translation: CAISESGGSPEAFF.

For this clonotype: A read error is possible here, since a much larger clone lies one base away. The conserved phenylalanine or tryptophan is not found at the CDR3 terminus, so this likely reflects a read error. The DNA is omitted, as the CDR3 cannot be located on it reliably, and the CDR3 follows TCRdb's listing. CDR3 region: CTSSLIWARDVRPSTSAP. The J gene is TRBJ1-1, the V gene TRBV7-3; TRBD1 reflects the table's D call only, with no check against the DNA. The CDR3 spans 18 amino acids, including both terminal residues. The germline CDR1 and CDR2 sequences are SGHTA and FQGTGA.

This clonotype is judged medium-sized. V gene TRBV6-1 combines with J gene TRBJ1-4; D is perhaps TRBD1 (6 bases). Trimming removed 5 bases from V and 4 bases from J, with 14 bases in between. The germline V gene has CDR1 MNHNS and CDR2 SASEGT. The CDR3 is made up of 15 amino acids. CDR3 DNA sequence: TGTGCCAGCAGTTATTTTAGGGGACATAATGAAAAACTGTTTTTT. Translation: CASSYFRGHNEKLFF.

The chain recombines TRBV7-9 with TRBJ2-2; possibly TRBD2 for D (6 bases). This CDR3 has 13 residues. Germline CDR1 SEHNR, CDR2 FQNEAQ (reference sequence). The V and J ends lost 3 bases and 5 bases respectively, with 7 bases between them. The CDR3 region is CASSFAGTGELFF. CDR3 DNA sequence: TGTGCCAGCAGCTTCGCGGGGACCGGGGAGCTGTTTTTT.

This clonotype was recorded a few times. This rearrangement joins TRBV18 to TRBJ1-1; TRBD1 might be the D (6 bases). This CDR3 spans 20 amino acids. The V gene lost 1 base and the J gene lost 0 bases, with 24 bases spanning the gap. Germline CDR1 and CDR2: KGHSH and LQKENI. The CDR3: CASSPQLTQGQFNMNTEAFF. CDR3 DNA: TGTGCCAGCTCACCACAATTGACACAGGGTCAGTTTAATATGAACACTGAAGCTTTCTTT. Full variable domain (missing parts from reference TRBV18 and TRBJ1-1): NAGVMQNPRHLVRRRGQEARLRCSPMKGHSHVYWYRQLPEEGLKFMVYLQKENIIDESGMPKERFSAEFPKEGPSILRIQQVVRGDSAAYFCASSPQLTQGQFNMNTEAFFGQGTRLTVV.

This clonotype was observed once. CDR3 nucleotides: TGTGCCAGCAGCCCATCAGGGGGGGGTTTTCAGGAGACCCAGTACTTC. Protein sequence: CASSPSGGGFQETQYF. The V and J genes are TRBV7-2 and TRBJ2-5, with D perhaps being TRBD1 or TRBD2 (7 bases each). The V end was cut by 5 bases, the J end by 5 bases, with 21 bases between. Per germline, CDR1 SGHTA and CDR2 FQGNSA. CDR3 length: 16 amino acids. Drawing the rest from reference TRBV7-2 and TRBJ2-5, the complete variable domain is GAGVSQSPSNKVTEKGKDVELRCDPISGHTALYWYRQSLGQGLEFLIYFQGNSAPDKSGLPSDRFSAERTGGSVSTLTIQRTQQEDSAVYLCASSPSGGGFQETQYFGPGTRLLVL.

This clonotype was recorded many times. Just one base apart from a much larger clone, this may be a read error. The rearrangement joins TRBV6-1 to TRBJ2-7, with 15 bases lining up with TRBD2. Germline V lookup: CDR1 MNHNS, CDR2 SASEGT. With 8 bases clipped from V and 7 bases from J, the junction kept 9 bases outside the gene matches. This CDR3 region has 15 residues. The CDR3 DNA is TGTGCCAGCCACATCGGGACTAGCGGGGGGAATGAGCAGTACTTC. Its protein product is CASHIGTSGGNEQYF.